A selection of T cell receptor beta chains follows, all from one sample in a study of T cell responses to AZD1222 COVID-19 vaccine. The data were produced by immunoSEQ multiplex PCR, yet TCRdb's version contains in-frame clones alone and is incomplete. The table has roughly 130,000 clones, about 86% seen once. The material was peripheral blood, obtained on day 0 of AZD1222 vaccination. The receptors stem from an adult in good health. Both conserved end residues are part of each CDR3. A D gene is named only where the DNA matches it firmly. The listing skips clone size in some rows; elsewhere it reads once, few, many or a size class.

DNA: TGTGCCATCAGGACGGACAGAAATCAGCCCCAGCATTTT
CDR3: CAIRTDRNQPQHF
J: TRBJ1-5
V: TRBV10-3
size: -
D: -

DNA: TGTGCCAGCAGTTATTCACAGGTCTCCTCCTACGAGCAGTACTTC
CDR3: CASSYSQVSSYEQYF
J: TRBJ2-7
V: TRBV6-5
size: -
D: -

DNA: TGTGCCATCAGTGAGTCGGCCCTTGGGGTTAGGAGCTCCTACGAGCAGTACTTC
CDR3: CAISESALGVRSSYEQYF
J: TRBJ2-7
V: TRBV10-3
size: once
D: -

DNA: TGTGCCACCAGTGAAAACAAGGGGACATTTGGCTACACCTTC
CDR3: CATSENKGTFGYTF
J: TRBJ1-2
V: TRBV24-1
size: -
D: -

DNA: TGTGCCACCAGTGACCCGGGACTAGCGGGGGGATTTGCAGATACGCAGTATTTT
CDR3: CATSDPGLAGGFADTQYF
J: TRBJ2-3
V: TRBV24-1
size: -
D: TRBD2

DNA: TGTGCCAGCAGCTTTGACTCACGTGCCTACAATGAGCAGTTCTTC
CDR3: CASSFDSRAYNEQFF
J: TRBJ2-1
V: TRBV11-2
size: once
D: -

DNA: TGTGCCAGCAGCTTGGCTATCAGCGTCGAAGAGACCCAGTACTTC
CDR3: CASSLAISVEETQYF
J: TRBJ2-5
V: TRBV5-6
size: -
D: -

DNA: TGTGCCAGCACCGGGACAGGGGAGGCCCCCGAGCAGTACTTC
CDR3: CASTGTGEAPEQYF
J: TRBJ2-7
V: TRBV2
size: -
D: TRBD1

DNA: TGTGCCAGCAGTAACAGGGTGGGCTACGAGCAGTACTTC
CDR3: CASSNRVGYEQYF
J: TRBJ2-7
V: TRBV6-5
size: -
D: -

DNA: TGTGCCACTGGGGAGGGGACGTCGGCCAAAAACATTCAGTACTTC
CDR3: CATGEGTSAKNIQYF
J: TRBJ2-4
V: TRBV19
size: -
D: TRBD2

DNA: TGTGCCAGCAGCCCCGGGACTAGCGGGCCCTGGGCCTACAATGAGCAGTTCTTC
CDR3: CASSPGTSGPWAYNEQFF
J: TRBJ2-1
V: TRBV28
size: -
D: TRBD2

DNA: TGTGCCAGCAGTGAGGTACAGGGGAATTCACCCCTCCACTTT
CDR3: CASSEVQGNSPLHF
J: TRBJ1-6
V: TRBV6-1
size: -
D: TRBD1

DNA: TGTGCCAGCAGTGAAGGGACAGGTTATTCACCCCTCCACTTT
CDR3: CASSEGTGYSPLHF
J: TRBJ1-6
V: TRBV6-1
size: few
D: TRBD1

DNA: TGTGCCAGCAGTTCCGACTGGAATGAAAAACTGTTTTTT
CDR3: CASSSDWNEKLFF
J: TRBJ1-4
V: TRBV27
size: few
D: -

DNA: TGTGCCAGCAGGGGTCAGCCCCAGCATTTT
CDR3: CASRGQPQHF
J: TRBJ1-5
V: TRBV6-8
size: -
D: -

DNA: TGTGCCAGCAGCATTCGGACTAGCGGGGGAACAGATACGCAGTATTTT
CDR3: CASSIRTSGGTDTQYF
J: TRBJ2-3
V: TRBV9
size: once
D: TRBD2

DNA: TGTGCCAGCAGTGAATTAGGTCAGTTCTCCTACAATGAGCAGTTCTTC
CDR3: CASSELGQFSYNEQFF
J: TRBJ2-1
V: TRBV2
size: -
D: -

DNA: TGCGCCAGCAGCCGCGAATGGGAGGGGCGCGGGAATGAGCAGTTCTTC
CDR3: CASSREWEGRGNEQFF
J: TRBJ2-1
V: TRBV4-1
size: once
D: TRBD2

DNA: TGTGCCAGCCAGGCCCGACAGGGGGCCATCACTGAAGCTTTCTTT
CDR3: CASQARQGAITEAFF
J: TRBJ1-1
V: TRBV6-5
size: -
D: TRBD1

DNA: TGTGCCAGCAGTTTATTGGGGGGGCTCACCTACGAGCAGTACTTC
CDR3: CASSLLGGLTYEQYF
J: TRBJ2-7
V: TRBV27
size: few
D: -

DNA: TGCGCCAGCAGGGGGGACAGTAGGGAAGTAGAGACCCAGTACTTC
CDR3: CASRGDSREVETQYF
J: TRBJ2-5
V: TRBV10-1
size: -
D: TRBD1

DNA: TGTGCCAGCAGCGCCGGGACTAGCGGACAAGAGACCCAGTACTTC
CDR3: CASSAGTSGQETQYF
J: TRBJ2-5
V: TRBV9
size: -
D: TRBD2

DNA: TGTGCCAGCAGCCCACTCGGAGGGGGGCCGATATCCGAGCAGTACTTC
CDR3: CASSPLGGGPISEQYF
J: TRBJ2-7
V: TRBV11-2
size: once
D: -

DNA: TGTGCCAGCAGCCAAGTTCGGAGAGGGACTAGCGGACTGATAGAGACCCAGTACTTC
CDR3: CASSQVRRGTSGLIETQYF
J: TRBJ2-5
V: TRBV3-1/TRBV3-2
size: -
D: TRBD2

DNA: TGCGCCAGCAGCCAGGTCTTCGGGGAGACAGCTTTCTTT
CDR3: CASSQVFGETAFF
J: TRBJ1-1
V: TRBV4-1
size: -
D: -

DNA: TGCAGCGTTGCGGAACTAACAGGGAATGAGCAGTTCTTC
CDR3: CSVAELTGNEQFF
J: TRBJ2-1
V: TRBV29-1
size: -
D: -

DNA: TGTGCCAGCAGTGAACCAGGGGCCTACACTGAAGCTTTCTTT
CDR3: CASSEPGAYTEAFF
J: TRBJ1-1
V: TRBV2
size: once
D: -

DNA: TGTGCCAGCAGCGCTGGGGGGACGGACTATAATTCACCCCTCCACTTT
CDR3: CASSAGGTDYNSPLHF
J: TRBJ1-6
V: TRBV9
size: -
D: -

DNA: TGCGCCAGCAGCTTGGACGGACAGGTTTCGAACGGCTACACCTTC
CDR3: CASSLDGQVSNGYTF
J: TRBJ1-2
V: TRBV5-1
size: -
D: TRBD1

DNA: TGTGCCAGCAGCTTGGCCGGGAGGTGGACTAGCGGACCTCAGGGTGAGCAGTTCTTC
CDR3: CASSLAGRWTSGPQGEQFF
J: TRBJ2-1
V: TRBV5-4
size: -
D: TRBD2

DNA: TGTGCCTGGAGTGAGGTTTCCGAGCAGTACTTC
CDR3: CAWSEVSEQYF
J: TRBJ2-7
V: TRBV30
size: -
D: -

DNA: TGTGCCAGCAGTGACTCCCCAGGGCCCTCTGAAAAACTGTTTTTT
CDR3: CASSDSPGPSEKLFF
J: TRBJ1-4
V: TRBV6-4
size: -
D: -

DNA: TGTGCCAGCAGCTCCCCGGGACAACGTAACTATGGCTACACCTTC
CDR3: CASSSPGQRNYGYTF
J: TRBJ1-2
V: TRBV21-1
size: -
D: -

DNA: TGTGCCAGCAGCTTAGTCTCCTCCTACGAGCAGTACTTC
CDR3: CASSLVSSYEQYF
J: TRBJ2-7
V: TRBV7-2
size: -
D: -

DNA: TGTGCCAGCAGTGAAGCCGATGGACAGGGGGGGTACGAGCAGTACTTC
CDR3: CASSEADGQGGYEQYF
J: TRBJ2-7
V: TRBV6-1
size: -
D: TRBD1

DNA: TGTGCCAGCAGCGAAGAAGGACTAGCGGGAGTCGACGAGCAGTTCTTC
CDR3: CASSEEGLAGVDEQFF
J: TRBJ2-1
V: TRBV9
size: -
D: TRBD2

DNA: TGTGCCAGCAGTTTCGACAGAATCCAAGAGACCCAGTACTTC
CDR3: CASSFDRIQETQYF
J: TRBJ2-5
V: TRBV28
size: -
D: -

DNA: TGTGCCATCGCAGGGGGCAGTGGCTACACCTTC
CDR3: CAIAGGSGYTF
J: TRBJ1-2
V: TRBV10-3
size: -
D: TRBD1

DNA: TGTGCCAGCAGTGAGGGGACCGGAAGGGCTGGCTACACCTTC
CDR3: CASSEGTGRAGYTF
J: TRBJ1-2
V: TRBV2
size: -
D: -

DNA: TGTGCCAGCAGTTTAGCACAGTGGAACACTGAAGCTTTCTTT
CDR3: CASSLAQWNTEAFF
J: TRBJ1-1
V: TRBV27
size: -
D: -

DNA: TGTGCCAGCAGCTTTTCGTTACTAAGGGCCAGGAAAAACTATGGCTACACCTTC
CDR3: CASSFSLLRARKNYGYTF
J: TRBJ1-2
V: TRBV7-8
size: few
D: -

DNA: TGCGCCAGCAGCCTGACCAACGCCGGGACAGGGGTTAACTATGGCTACACCTTC
CDR3: CASSLTNAGTGVNYGYTF
J: TRBJ1-2
V: TRBV4-1
size: -
D: TRBD1

DNA: TGTGCCAGCATATGGGACAGGGCCACCTACGCTGAAGCTTTCTTT
CDR3: CASIWDRATYAEAFF
J: TRBJ1-1
V: TRBV6-5
size: once
D: TRBD1

DNA: TGTGCCAGCAGTCCCCTTCGGGGGGCTATGGGCTACACCTTC
CDR3: CASSPLRGAMGYTF
J: TRBJ1-2
V: TRBV6-5
size: -
D: -

DNA: TGCGCCAGCCCTGCGGGGGGATGCAATGGCTACACCTTC
CDR3: CASPAGGCNGYTF
J: TRBJ1-2
V: TRBV23-1
size: -
D: -

DNA: TGCGCCAGCAAACCAGGGGGAGTCAATGAGCAGTTCTTC
CDR3: CASKPGGVNEQFF
J: TRBJ2-1
V: TRBV5-1
size: once
D: TRBD1

DNA: TGTGCCATCAGTACGGACAGGGGGCAAGGCTACACCTTC
CDR3: CAISTDRGQGYTF
J: TRBJ1-2
V: TRBV10-3
size: -
D: TRBD1

DNA: TGTGCCAGTAACGACAGGGGTAATTCACCCCTCCACTTT
CDR3: CASNDRGNSPLHF
J: TRBJ1-6
V: TRBV19
size: few
D: TRBD1

DNA: TGTGCCAGCAGCCGTCTTGAGGACGAGCAGTACTTC
CDR3: CASSRLEDEQYF
J: TRBJ2-7
V: TRBV3-1/TRBV3-2
size: once
D: -

DNA: TGCGCCAGCAGCTTCACACACGATCGCGCCTACGAGCAGTACTTC
CDR3: CASSFTHDRAYEQYF
J: TRBJ2-7
V: TRBV5-1
size: -
D: -

DNA: TGCGCCAGCTCCGTGTCGGGGATTGGTCTCTCCTACAATGAGCAGTTCTTC
CDR3: CASSVSGIGLSYNEQFF
J: TRBJ2-1
V: TRBV5-1
size: -
D: -

DNA: TGCGCCAGCTCTAGCGGGCCACTCTACGAGCAGTACTTC
CDR3: CASSSGPLYEQYF
J: TRBJ2-7
V: TRBV10-1
size: -
D: TRBD2